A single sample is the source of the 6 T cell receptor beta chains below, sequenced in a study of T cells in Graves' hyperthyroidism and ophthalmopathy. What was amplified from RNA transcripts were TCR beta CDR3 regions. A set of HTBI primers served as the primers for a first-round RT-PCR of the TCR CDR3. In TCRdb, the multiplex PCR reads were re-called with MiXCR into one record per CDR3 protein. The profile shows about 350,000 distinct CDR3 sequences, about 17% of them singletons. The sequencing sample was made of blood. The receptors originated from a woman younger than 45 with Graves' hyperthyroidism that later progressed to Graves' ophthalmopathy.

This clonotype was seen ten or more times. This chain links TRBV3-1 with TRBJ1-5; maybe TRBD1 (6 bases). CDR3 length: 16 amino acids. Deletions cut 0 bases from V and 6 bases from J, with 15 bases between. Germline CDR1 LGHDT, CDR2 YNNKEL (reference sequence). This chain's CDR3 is CASSQDPPGVAQPQHF. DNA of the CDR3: TGTGCCAGCAGCCAAGATCCGCCAGGGGTGGCTCAGCCCCAGCATTTT.

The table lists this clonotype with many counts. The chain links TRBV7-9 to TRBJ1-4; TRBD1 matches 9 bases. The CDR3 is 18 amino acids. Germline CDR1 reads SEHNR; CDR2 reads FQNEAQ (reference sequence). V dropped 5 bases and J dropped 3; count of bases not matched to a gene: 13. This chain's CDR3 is CASSRGQGPPAANEKLFF. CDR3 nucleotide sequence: TGTGCCAGCAGCCGGGGACAGGGCCCGCCGGCGGCTAATGAAAAACTGTTTTTT.

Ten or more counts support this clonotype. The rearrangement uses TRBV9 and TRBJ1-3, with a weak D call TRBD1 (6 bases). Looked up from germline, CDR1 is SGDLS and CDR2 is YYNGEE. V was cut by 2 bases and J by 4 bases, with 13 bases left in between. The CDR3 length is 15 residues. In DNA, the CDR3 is TGTGCCAGCAGCGTCACCGGGGGCGAAGGAAACACCATATATTTT. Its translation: CASSVTGGEGNTIYF.

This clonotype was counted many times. CDR3 bases: TGTGCCAGCAGCCTCACAGGGGATGGAAACACCATATATTTT. Its translation is CASSLTGDGNTIYF. The rearrangement links TRBV7-9 to TRBJ1-3; 7 bases are a match to TRBD1. Trimming removed 5 bases from V and 3 bases from J; junction bases left unmatched: 4. The CDR3 is 14 residues long. The germline V gene encodes CDR1 SEHNR and CDR2 FQNEAQ (reference sequence). The whole variable domain, filled in from reference TRBV7-9 and TRBJ1-3, reads DTGVSQNPRHKITKRGQNVTFRCDPISEHNRLYWYRQTLGQGPEFLTYFQNEAQLEKSRLLSDRFSAERPKGSFSTLEIQRTEQGDSAMYLCASSLTGDGNTIYFGEGSWLTVV.

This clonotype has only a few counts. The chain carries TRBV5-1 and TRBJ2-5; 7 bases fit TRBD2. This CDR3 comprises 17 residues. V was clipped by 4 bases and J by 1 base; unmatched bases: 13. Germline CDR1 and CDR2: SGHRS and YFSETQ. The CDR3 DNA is TGCGCCAGCAGCCCTCCCTACCGGGACTACCTCCAAGAGACCCAGTACTTC. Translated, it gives CASSPPYRDYLQETQYF.

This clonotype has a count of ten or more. CDR3 sequence (DNA): TGCAGTGCTAGGGACGTTCTCATGAACACTGAAGCTTTCTTT. Encoded protein: CSARDVLMNTEAFF. V is TRBV20-1 and J is TRBJ1-1, with D uncertain. Germline V gene sequence: CDR1 DFQATT, CDR2 SNEGSKA (reference sequence). Trimming took off 3 bases at V and 0 bases at J, with 11 bases between the two ends. The length of the CDR3 is 14 residues.